This TCR beta chain originates from a study of PD-1 and CTLA-4 blockade in melanoma. Clones were read by immunoSEQ multiplex PCR, and TCRdb kept only the in-frame ones, dropping some. Of 28,000 or so clones listed, 75% to 95% are singletons. Germline V lookup: CDR1 MGHRA, CDR2 YSYEKL. The CDR3 is made up of 13 amino acids. Deletions cut 0 bases from V and 6 bases from J, with 7 bases between. The chain recombines TRBV4-1 with TRBJ2-3; no clear D. The sample in question was CD8+ T cells from peripheral blood, obtained from a patient given anti-PD-1 treatment. The source is a human donor with melanoma. CDR3: CASSQEFLDTQYF. In nucleotides, the CDR3 is TGCGCCAGCAGCCAAGAGTTTTTGGATACGCAGTATTTT.